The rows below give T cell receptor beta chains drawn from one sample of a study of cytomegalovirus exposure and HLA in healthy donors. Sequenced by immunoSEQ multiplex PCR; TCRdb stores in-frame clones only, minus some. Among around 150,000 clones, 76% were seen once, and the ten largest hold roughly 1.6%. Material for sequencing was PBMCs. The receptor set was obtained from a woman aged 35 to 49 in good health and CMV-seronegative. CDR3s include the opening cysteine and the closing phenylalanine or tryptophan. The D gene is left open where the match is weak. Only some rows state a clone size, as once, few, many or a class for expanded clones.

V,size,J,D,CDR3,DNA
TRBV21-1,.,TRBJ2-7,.,CASSKASGYEQYF,TGTGCCAGCAGCAAAGCGTCCGGGTACGAGCAGTACTTC
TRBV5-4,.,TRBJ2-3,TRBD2,CASSYGPASGGTDTQYF,TGTGCCAGCAGCTACGGTCCAGCTAGCGGGGGGACAGATACGCAGTATTTT
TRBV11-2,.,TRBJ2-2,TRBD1,CASSQTGGNTGELFF,TGTGCCAGCAGCCAGACAGGGGGGAACACCGGGGAGCTGTTTTTT
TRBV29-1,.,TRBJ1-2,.,CSVAGGPNYGYTF,TGCAGCGTTGCGGGGGGGCCTAACTATGGCTACACCTTC
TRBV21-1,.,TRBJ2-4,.,CASRSRNPKNIQYF,TGTGCCAGCAGGAGCAGGAATCCCAAAAACATTCAGTACTTC
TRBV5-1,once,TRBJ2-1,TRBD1,CASSLGQVEQFF,TGCGCCAGCAGCTTAGGACAGGTCGAGCAGTTCTTC
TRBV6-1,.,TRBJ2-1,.,CASRTLGNEQFF,TGTGCCAGCAGGACTCTAGGCAATGAGCAGTTCTTC
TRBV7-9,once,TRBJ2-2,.,CSSSLLASGELFF,TGTTCCAGCAGCTTATTAGCCTCCGGGGAGCTGTTTTTT
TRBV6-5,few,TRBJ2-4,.,CASSRPGLAKNIQYF,TGTGCCAGCAGTCGACCAGGGTTAGCCAAAAACATTCAGTACTTC
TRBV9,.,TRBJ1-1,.,CASSVDPSGGTEAFF,TGTGCCAGCAGCGTAGATCCCTCCGGGGGCACTGAAGCTTTCTTT
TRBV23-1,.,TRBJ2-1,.,CASSQAKLERLSNEQFF,TGCGCCAGCAGTCAAGCGAAACTAGAACGTCTTAGCAATGAGCAGTTCTTC
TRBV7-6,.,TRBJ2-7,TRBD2,CASSFGLAGGGEQYF,TGTGCCAGCAGCTTCGGACTAGCGGGGGGGGGCGAGCAGTACTTC
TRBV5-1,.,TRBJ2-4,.,CASSATGLDIQYF,TGCGCCAGCAGCGCAACAGGGTTGGACATTCAGTACTTC
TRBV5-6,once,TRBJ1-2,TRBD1,CASSLASPQGASGYTF,TGTGCCAGCAGCTTGGCCTCTCCGCAGGGGGCGTCGGGCTACACCTTC
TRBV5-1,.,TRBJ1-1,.,CASRHGEFTEAFF,TGCGCCAGCCGCCATGGGGAGTTCACCGAAGCTTTCTTT
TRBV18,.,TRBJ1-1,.,CASSPPPVMNTEAFF,TGTGCCAGCTCACCACCTCCGGTTATGAACACTGAAGCTTTCTTT
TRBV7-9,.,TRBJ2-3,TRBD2,CASRYYRTSGPGDTQYF,TGTGCCAGCAGGTATTACAGGACTAGCGGCCCCGGGGATACGCAGTATTTT
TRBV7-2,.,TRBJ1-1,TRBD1,CASSPDRGLAFF,TGTGCCAGCAGCCCAGACAGGGGTTTAGCTTTCTTT
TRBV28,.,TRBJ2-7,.,CASSGNAQPSYEQYF,TGTGCCAGCAGCGGAAACGCACAGCCCTCCTACGAGCAGTACTTC
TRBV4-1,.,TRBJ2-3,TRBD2,CASSQETGLRTDTQYF,TGCGCCAGCAGCCAAGAGACGGGACTACGCACAGATACGCAGTATTTT
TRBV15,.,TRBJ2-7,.,CATSRGAGNTYEQYF,TGTGCCACCAGCAGAGGGGCAGGGAATACCTACGAGCAGTACTTC
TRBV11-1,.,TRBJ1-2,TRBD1,CASSFYATGQGALDGYTF,TGTGCCAGCAGCTTTTATGCCACGGGACAGGGGGCTCTGGATGGCTACACCTTC
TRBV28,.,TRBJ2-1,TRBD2,CASSLSASGDNEQFF,TGTGCCAGCAGTTTATCGGCTAGCGGGGACAATGAGCAGTTCTTC
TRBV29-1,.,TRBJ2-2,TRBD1,CSAGDRADGELFF,TGCAGCGCTGGAGACAGGGCCGACGGGGAGCTGTTTTTT
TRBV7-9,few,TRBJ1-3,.,CASSLAGSGRNTIYF,TGTGCCAGCAGCTTAGCGGGCTCAGGGAGAAACACCATATATTTT
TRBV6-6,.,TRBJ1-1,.,CASSLGENTEAFF,TGTGCCAGCAGTTTGGGAGAGAACACTGAAGCTTTCTTT
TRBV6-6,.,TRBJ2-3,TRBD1,CASRRQGGDTQYF,TGTGCCAGCAGGAGACAGGGGGGAGATACGCAGTATTTT
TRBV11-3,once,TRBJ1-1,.,CASSRGGLNTEAFF,TGTGCCAGCAGCCGGGGGGGCTTGAACACTGAAGCTTTCTTT
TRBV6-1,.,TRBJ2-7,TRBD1,CASRWGGDRADEQYF,TGTGCCAGCAGATGGGGTGGGGACAGGGCAGACGAGCAGTACTTC
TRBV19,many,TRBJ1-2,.,CASAGEPPGANYGYTF,TGTGCCAGTGCCGGGGAACCTCCGGGGGCTAACTATGGCTACACCTTC
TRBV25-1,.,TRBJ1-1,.,CASSGQMNTEAFF,TGTGCCAGCAGTGGGCAGATGAACACTGAAGCTTTCTTT
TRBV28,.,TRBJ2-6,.,CASSTQGSGANVLTF,TGTGCCAGCAGTACCCAGGGGTCAGGGGCCAACGTCCTGACTTTC
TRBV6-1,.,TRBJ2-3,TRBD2,CASSDLAGGPVPDTQYF,TGTGCCAGCAGTGACCTAGCGGGGGGGCCGGTACCAGATACGCAGTATTTT
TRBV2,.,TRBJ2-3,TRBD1,CASSEGTAADTQYF,TGTGCCAGCAGTGAGGGGACAGCTGCTGATACGCAGTATTTT
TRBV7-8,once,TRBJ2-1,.,CASSFFEGGPPFF,TGTGCCAGCAGCTTTTTCGAGGGTGGGCCCCCGTTCTTC
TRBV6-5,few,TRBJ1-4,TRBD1,CASQDREYEKLFF,TGTGCCAGCCAGGACAGGGAGTACGAAAAACTGTTTTTT
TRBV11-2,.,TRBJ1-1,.,CASSLSGDNTEAFF,TGTGCCAGCAGCTTATCGGGTGATAACACTGAAGCTTTCTTT
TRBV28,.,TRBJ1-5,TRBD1,CASSLRTGKRQPQHF,TGTGCCAGCAGTCTCCGGACAGGGAAGAGGCAGCCCCAGCATTTT
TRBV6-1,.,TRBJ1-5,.,CASSAPGGGNQPQHF,TGTGCCAGCAGTGCCCCGGGTGGCGGCAATCAGCCCCAGCATTTT
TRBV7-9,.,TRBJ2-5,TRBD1,CASRPWTGGRETQYF,TGTGCCAGCAGACCGTGGACAGGGGGCCGTGAGACCCAGTACTTC
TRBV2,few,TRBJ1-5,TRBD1,CASGGHRGPTYSNQPQHF,TGTGCCAGCGGGGGGCACAGGGGGCCGACCTATAGCAATCAGCCCCAGCATTTT
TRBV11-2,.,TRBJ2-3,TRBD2,CASSLTSGGAGADTQYF,TGTGCCAGCAGCTTGACTAGCGGGGGGGCCGGGGCAGATACGCAGTATTTT
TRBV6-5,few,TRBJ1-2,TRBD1,CASSFRDRVSGYTF,TGTGCCAGCAGTTTCCGGGACAGGGTTTCTGGCTACACCTTC
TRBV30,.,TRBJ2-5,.,CAWSTGPQETQYF,TGTGCCTGGAGTACAGGGCCCCAAGAGACCCAGTACTTC
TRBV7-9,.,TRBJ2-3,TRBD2,CASSPRGVGTADTQYF,TGTGCCAGCAGCCCACGGGGGGTGGGCACGGCAGATACGCAGTATTTT
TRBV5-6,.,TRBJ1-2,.,CASSLSGVGGDYGYTF,TGTGCCAGCAGCTTGTCGGGCGTCGGGGGAGACTATGGCTACACCTTC
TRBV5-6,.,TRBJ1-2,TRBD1,CASSLILRTGDYGYTF,TGTGCCAGCAGCTTGATCCTAAGGACAGGGGATTATGGCTACACCTTC
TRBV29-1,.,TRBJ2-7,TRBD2,CSVEGTSGKYEQYF,TGCAGCGTCGAAGGGACTAGCGGGAAATACGAGCAGTACTTC
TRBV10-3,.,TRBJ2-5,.,CAISESSRKGEETQYF,TGTGCCATCAGTGAGTCGTCCCGCAAAGGGGAAGAGACCCAGTACTTC
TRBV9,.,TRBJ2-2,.,CASSVATGGGTGELFF,TGTGCCAGCAGCGTAGCTACCGGGGGTGGAACCGGGGAGCTGTTTTTT
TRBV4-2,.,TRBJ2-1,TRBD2,CASSQEGTSGYNEQFF,TGTGCCAGCAGCCAAGAAGGGACTAGCGGCTACAATGAGCAGTTCTTC
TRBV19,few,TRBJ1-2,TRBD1,CASSPSRTGGYGYTF,TGTGCCAGTAGTCCTTCGAGGACAGGGGGCTATGGCTACACCTTC
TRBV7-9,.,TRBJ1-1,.,CASSTQGGNTEAFF,TGTGCCAGCAGCACGCAAGGGGGGAACACTGAAGCTTTCTTT
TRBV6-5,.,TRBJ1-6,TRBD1,CASSYLGTGGRSPLHF,TGTGCCAGCAGTTACCTCGGGACAGGGGGCAGGTCACCCCTCCACTTT
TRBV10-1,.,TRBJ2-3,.,CASSEGRQVTDTQYF,TGCGCCAGCAGTGAGGGCAGACAGGTCACAGATACGCAGTATTTT
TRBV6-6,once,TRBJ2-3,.,CASSGSGTDGYVEYF,TGTGCCAGCAGTGGTTCCGGGACTGATGGATACGTGGAGTATTTT
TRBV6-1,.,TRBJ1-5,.,CASSDRTALGNQPQHF,TGTGCCAGCAGTGATCGGACAGCGTTGGGGAATCAGCCCCAGCATTTT
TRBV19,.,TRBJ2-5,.,CASSHAGRSQETQYF,TGTGCCAGTAGTCACGCGGGACGGAGCCAAGAGACCCAGTACTTC
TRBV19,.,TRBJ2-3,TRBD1,CASQQGSTDTQYF,TGTGCCAGCCAACAGGGGAGCACAGATACGCAGTATTTT
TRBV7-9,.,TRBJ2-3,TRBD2,CSSSLAGGPWDTQYF,TGTTCCAGCAGCTTAGCGGGAGGGCCGTGGGATACGCAGTATTTT